A selection of T cell receptor beta chains follows, all from one sample in a study of shared clonotypes between healthy human individuals. Produced via immunoSEQ multiplex PCR; TCRdb's table is partial and in-frame only. The sample shows about 1.5 million clones, approximately 98% of them seen only once. The sequenced sample was naive CD4+ T cells sorted from blood. These receptors came from a man aged 30-40 years in good health. Each CDR3 is given with its conserved first and last residue. D genes are given only for firm matches. Clone size is shown for a subset of rows, as once, few, many or a class of expanded clone.

V gene,clone size,D gene,J gene,CDR3 DNA,CDR3 protein
TRBV2,few,NA,TRBJ1-1,TGTGCCAGCAGTGAAAACACTGAAGCTTTCTTT,CASSENTEAFF
TRBV7-8,NA,NA,TRBJ2-1,TGTGCCAGCAGCTTAGGACAGACCTACAATGAGCAGTTCTTC,CASSLGQTYNEQFF
TRBV11-1,NA,TRBD2,TRBJ2-1,TGTGCCAGCAGCTTAGCCGGGACTAGCGGGAGCGCCTACAATGAGCAGTTCTTC,CASSLAGTSGSAYNEQFF
TRBV30,NA,NA,TRBJ1-1,TGTGCCTGGACCCGCGGGACACTGAACACTGAAGCTTTCTTT,CAWTRGTLNTEAFF
TRBV5-1,once,NA,TRBJ2-1,TGCGCCAGCAGCTCCGGCTCCGGGATTGGGCACAATGAGCAGTTCTTC,CASSSGSGIGHNEQFF
TRBV29-1,NA,TRBD1,TRBJ1-2,TGCAGCGCAAGGACAGGAGAGGAAGGCTACACCTTC,CSARTGEEGYTF
TRBV19,NA,TRBD1,TRBJ2-1,TGTGCCAGTACCCAAGACAGGGGTCGGAATGAGCAGTTCTTC,CASTQDRGRNEQFF
TRBV5-4,NA,NA,TRBJ2-5,TGTGCCAGCAGCTTACGGGGTTACGGGGAGACCCAGTACTTC,CASSLRGYGETQYF
TRBV6-5,NA,NA,TRBJ1-2,TGTGCCAGCAGTCCGACGGGTGGCTATGGCTACACCTTC,CASSPTGGYGYTF
TRBV5-1,NA,NA,TRBJ2-2,TGCGCCAGCAGCTCGGTAGCGGCGTCCGGGGAGCTGTTTTTT,CASSSVAASGELFF
TRBV10-2,NA,NA,TRBJ2-7,TGCGCCAGCAGTGGTAGTGCCAGGGGTTCTCACGAGCAGTACTTC,CASSGSARGSHEQYF
TRBV29-1,few,NA,TRBJ1-1,TGCAGCGTTGAACGGCAGGCGAACACTGAAGCTTTCTTT,CSVERQANTEAFF
TRBV19,once,NA,TRBJ1-1,TGTGCCAGTAGGGAACAGGTGAACACTGAAGCTTTCTTT,CASREQVNTEAFF
TRBV23-1,NA,NA,TRBJ2-2,TGCGCCAGCGCTCTAGGCGGTGAAAACACCGGGGAGCTGTTTTTT,CASALGGENTGELFF
TRBV14,NA,NA,TRBJ2-1,TGTGCCAGCAGCCAATTTATCAGGGGGGGCAATGAGCAGTTCTTC,CASSQFIRGGNEQFF
TRBV4-3,NA,TRBD1,TRBJ1-2,TGCGCCAGCAGCCAATTCGGACAGGGAAGCTATGGCTACACCTTC,CASSQFGQGSYGYTF
TRBV11-3,NA,NA,TRBJ2-2,TGTGCCAGCAGCTCCCGGACAACCACCGGGGAGCTGTTTTTT,CASSSRTTTGELFF
TRBV18,NA,NA,TRBJ2-2,TGTGCCAGCACCGGGCAGGGTTTCACCGGGGAGCTGTTTTTT,CASTGQGFTGELFF
TRBV6-6,NA,NA,TRBJ1-1,TGTGCCAGCAGTTACACGGACAGGAACACTGAAGCTTTCTTT,CASSYTDRNTEAFF
TRBV29-1,NA,TRBD1,TRBJ1-1,TGCAGCGTGATGGGGACAGGAGGTACTGAAGCTTTCTTT,CSVMGTGGTEAFF
TRBV7-3,NA,NA,TRBJ2-6,TGTGCCAGCAGCTTCCCGGGACGCATCTCTGGGGCCAACGTCCTGACTTTC,CASSFPGRISGANVLTF
TRBV10-3,NA,TRBD2,TRBJ2-3,TGTGCCATCAGTGAGGGAATAGCGGGAGGGCCGGGAGATACGCAGTATTTT,CAISEGIAGGPGDTQYF
TRBV25-1,NA,NA,TRBJ2-7,TGTGCCAGCTGGGGGGGGGCCGCCTACGAGCAGTACTTC,CASWGGAAYEQYF
TRBV5-1,NA,NA,TRBJ1-5,TGCGCCAGCAGCTTGTACAGAAATAGCAATCAGCCCCAGCATTTT,CASSLYRNSNQPQHF
TRBV27,NA,NA,TRBJ1-2,TGTGCCAGCAGTTTCAACCAGGGGCTATATGGCTACACCTTC,CASSFNQGLYGYTF
TRBV28,NA,NA,TRBJ1-5,TGTGCCAGCAGTTTAGGAACGAGCAATCAGCCCCAGCATTTT,CASSLGTSNQPQHF
TRBV18,NA,NA,TRBJ2-7,TGTGCCAGCTCACCACAAACAACCGCCGAGCAGTACTTC,CASSPQTTAEQYF
TRBV19,NA,NA,TRBJ2-7,TGTGCCAGTAGTATTAGTCCGAACTACGAGCAGTACTTC,CASSISPNYEQYF
TRBV5-4,once,TRBD1,TRBJ2-3,TGTGCCAGCAGCTCCGGGACAGCAGAAGATACGCAGTATTTT,CASSSGTAEDTQYF
TRBV29-1,NA,TRBD1,TRBJ2-7,TGCAGCGTTGGACCCGGGACAGGGGCAGCCTACGAGCAGTACTTC,CSVGPGTGAAYEQYF
TRBV11-3,NA,NA,TRBJ2-2,TGTGCCAGCAGCTCCAAGAACACCGGGGAGCTGTTTTTT,CASSSKNTGELFF
TRBV18,NA,NA,TRBJ2-1,TGTGCCAGCTCCGACTCCAGGGTTGAGCAGTTCTTC,CASSDSRVEQFF
TRBV9,NA,NA,TRBJ1-2,TGTGCCAGCAGCGTAGACCCTTCGTACGGCTACACCTTC,CASSVDPSYGYTF
TRBV19,NA,NA,TRBJ2-1,TGTGCCAGTAGTATCGCCTTAGCCCTTGAGCAGTTCTTC,CASSIALALEQFF
TRBV18,NA,NA,TRBJ2-7,TGTGCCAGCTCACCAGGGGGTTTGGGCTACGAGCAGTACTTC,CASSPGGLGYEQYF
TRBV5-1,NA,NA,TRBJ2-2,TGCGCCAGCAGCTTCCGGGGGTCAGGGACCGGGGAGCTGTTTTTT,CASSFRGSGTGELFF
TRBV6-5,NA,NA,TRBJ2-1,TGTGCCAGCAGACCACGACTAAGCTCCTACAATGAGCAGTTCTTC,CASRPRLSSYNEQFF
TRBV7-9,NA,NA,TRBJ2-1,TGTGCCAGCAGCTTGTTCGGGACTCCGATTCACAATGAGCAGTTCTTC,CASSLFGTPIHNEQFF
TRBV27,NA,NA,TRBJ1-1,TGTGCCAGCACCCGGTACAGTGCGGGGAACACTGAAGCTTTCTTT,CASTRYSAGNTEAFF
TRBV6-5,NA,NA,TRBJ2-1,TGTGCCAGCAGCCTAGTTCGCGGTGAGCAGTTCTTC,CASSLVRGEQFF
TRBV6-1,NA,NA,TRBJ1-5,TGTGCCAGCGAGATCAGTAGCAATCAGCCCCAGCATTTT,CASEISSNQPQHF
TRBV7-9,NA,TRBD1,TRBJ1-1,TGTGCCAGCAGCGTAAGACAGGGGGCGATGAACACTGAAGCTTTCTTT,CASSVRQGAMNTEAFF
TRBV21-1,NA,NA,TRBJ1-5,TGTGCCAGCAGCAAAGACGAAGACAGAGCCAATCAGCCCCAGCATTTT,CASSKDEDRANQPQHF
TRBV27,NA,TRBD1,TRBJ2-5,TGTGCCAGCAGTCCGCGGCCAAGGGGGCCGAAGACCCAGTACTTC,CASSPRPRGPKTQYF
TRBV2,NA,NA,TRBJ1-3,TGTGCCAGCAGCCAGGGGAACTCTGGAAACACCATATATTTT,CASSQGNSGNTIYF
TRBV4-2,NA,TRBD2,TRBJ2-1,TGTGCCAGCAGCCAAGATGGAATAACTAGCGGGATTAGAAATGAGCAGTTCTTC,CASSQDGITSGIRNEQFF